Following are 24 T cell receptor beta chains from one sample sequenced in a study of blood T cell repertoires in COVID-19. Data came from immunoSEQ multiplex PCR; TCRdb stores just in-frame clones and leaves some out. In the table there are about 160,000 clones, over 80% of which are singletons. The sample was peripheral blood. These receptors were obtained from a woman older than 75 with active or convalescent COVID-19.

The chain employs TRBV5-4 and TRBJ2-2, with 7 bases identical to TRBD2. This CDR3 has 16 amino acids. Germline lookup yields CDR1 SGHNT and CDR2 YYREEE (reference sequence). The V and J ends lost 3 bases and 1 base, in that order; junction bases with no gene match: 6. CDR3 nucleotide sequence: TGTGCCAGCAGCTCATGGGTAGCGGGGAACACCGGGGAGCTGTTTTTT. This translates into CASSSWVAGNTGELFF.

The V gene is TRBV4-1, the J gene TRBJ2-5, with 8 bases matching TRBD1. Trimming took 3 bases from V and 0 from J; bases not matched to a gene: 3. The CDR3 extends over 15 amino acids. CDR1 and CDR2 (germline): MGHRA, YSYEKL. CDR3 loop: CASSQPDRDQETQYF. In DNA form, the CDR3 reads TGCGCCAGCAGCCAGCCGGACAGGGACCAAGAGACCCAGTACTTC.

The rearrangement joins TRBV14 to TRBJ1-5, with D perhaps TRBD1 (6 bases). CDR1 and CDR2 from the germline V gene are SGHDN and FVKESK. Trimming removed 4 bases from V and 5 bases from J, with 12 bases in between. The CDR3 loop spans 14 amino acids. For the CDR3, the DNA is TGTGCCAGCAGCCCTGGGACATGGGATCAGCCCCAGCATTTT. Translated, it gives CASSPGTWDQPQHF.

This clone was recorded only once. The chain employs TRBV5-6 and TRBJ2-7; D not resolved. Germline V gives CDR1 SGHDT, CDR2 YYEEEE. This CDR3 is built from 13 residues. V gave up 0 bases and J gave up 3 bases, with 7 bases separating them. The CDR3 is CASSLDRYYEQYF. CDR3 bases: TGTGCCAGCAGCTTGGACAGATACTACGAGCAGTACTTC.

This chain connects TRBV9 to TRBJ1-2, with D perhaps matching TRBD1 (6 bases). The CDR3 is made up of 15 amino acids. Germline CDR1 SGDLS, CDR2 YYNGEE. V lost 4 bases to trimming and J lost 6 bases, with 19 bases between them. CDR3 residues: CASSTPTGSVDGYTF. The CDR3 DNA is TGTGCCAGCAGCACTCCGACAGGTTCGGTTGATGGCTACACCTTC.

The CDR3 DNA sequence: TGTGCCAGCACTGGACAGGTGAACACTGAAGCTTTCTTT. As protein: CASTGQVNTEAFF. The V gene is TRBV2, the J gene TRBJ1-1; 7 bases align to TRBD1. V lost 7 bases, J lost 0 bases, and 2 bases stayed unmatched. In germline, CDR1 is SNHLY, CDR2 FYNNEI. The CDR3 loop spans 13 amino acids.

The gene calls are TRBV9 and TRBJ2-2, with D hard to call. The CDR3 runs 14 residues. Trimming left V 1 base short and J 2 bases short, with 6 bases between. CDR1 is SGDLS, CDR2 YYNGEE, per germline. CDR3 bases: TGTGCCAGCAGCGTACACAGAAACACCGGGGAGCTGTTTTTT. Translated, it gives CASSVHRNTGELFF.

The chain is built from TRBV7-8 and TRBJ2-4, with TRBD2 as a possible D gene (6 bases). CDR1 is SGHVS and CDR2 is FQNEAQ in the germline V gene. Trimming left V 4 bases short and J 8 bases short, with 21 bases between. The CDR3 sequence is 16 residues long. The CDR3, as DNA: TGTGCCAGCAGCTCGACCGGGACTGTTGGAGAAGACATTCAGTACTTC. As protein: CASSSTGTVGEDIQYF.

The chain employs TRBV6-5 and TRBJ2-7, with D maybe TRBD2 (7 bases). V lost 5 bases, J lost 0 bases, and 14 bases lay in between. The V gene's germline CDR1 is MNHEY and CDR2 SVGAGI. The CDR3 totals 15 residues. The CDR3: CASSRGGLTSYEQYF. The CDR3 region has the DNA TGTGCCAGCAGTAGGGGGGGGCTAACCTCCTACGAGCAGTACTTC.

The gene calls are TRBV6-6 and TRBJ1-5, with D possibly TRBD1 on 6 matching bases. Trimming removed 3 bases from V and 2 bases from J, with 11 bases in between. The CDR3 length is 15 residues. Germline assignment: CDR1 MNHNY and CDR2 SVGAGI (reference sequence). The CDR3 is CASSYAGAGNQPQHF. In DNA form, the CDR3 reads TGTGCCAGCAGTTATGCAGGGGCTGGCAATCAGCCCCAGCATTTT.

There are many counts of this clone. The V and J genes are TRBV4-3 and TRBJ1-5; a possible D gene is TRBD1 (5 bases). Trimming shortened V by 1 base and J by 5 bases, and 9 bases separated the two germline ends. CDR1 LGHNA and CDR2 YSLEER come from the germline V gene. CDR3 length: 14 amino acids. The CDR3 is CASSQGWGDQPQHF. CDR3 DNA: TGCGCCAGCAGCCAAGGTTGGGGCGATCAGCCCCAGCATTTT.

This rearrangement joins TRBV7-2 to TRBJ1-2; tentatively, D is TRBD1 (6 bases). Trimming took off 1 base at V and 4 bases at J, with 13 bases between the two ends. This CDR3 spans 15 amino acids. The germline V gene encodes CDR1 SGHTA and CDR2 FQGNSA. This CDR3 reads CASSLVAGASYGYTF. CDR3 in DNA: TGTGCCAGCAGCTTAGTAGCAGGGGCGAGCTATGGCTACACCTTC. The variable domain in full, with the rest retrieved from reference TRBV7-2 and TRBJ1-2, is GAGVSQSPSNKVTEKGKDVELRCDPISGHTALYWYRQSLGQGLEFLIYFQGNSAPDKSGLPSDRFSAERTGGSVSTLTIQRTQQEDSAVYLCASSLVAGASYGYTFGSGTRLTVV.

This clone was counted only a few times. The J gene is TRBJ2-1, the V gene TRBV11-2; 12 positions agree with TRBD2. This CDR3 region has 16 residues. Germline assignment: CDR1 SGHAT and CDR2 FQNNGV. Trimming cost V 4 bases and J 5 bases; bases outside gene matches: 6. CDR3 coding DNA: TGTGCCAGCAGCTCAAGACTAGCGGGGGCGGACAATGAGCAGTTCTTC. Protein sequence: CASSSRLAGADNEQFF.

This clone has only a few counts. CDR3 loop: CASSYRGGTAAQHF. CDR3 nucleotides: TGTGCCAGCAGTTACAGGGGAGGGACGGCAGCCCAGCATTTT. The chain carries TRBV6-5 and TRBJ1-5, with D possibly being TRBD1 (5 bases). The CDR3 sequence is 14 residues long. V lost 2 bases to trimming and J lost 11 bases, with 16 bases between them. Per the germline V gene, CDR1 is MNHEY and CDR2 is SVGAGI.

This chain uses TRBV19 with TRBJ1-2; D unresolved. In germline, CDR1 is LNHDA, CDR2 SQIVND (reference sequence). V was shortened by 4 bases and J by 8 bases, with 20 bases between the two germline ends. The CDR3 loop spans 15 amino acids. The CDR3 DNA is TGTGCCAGTAGTACGAGGACGGCGTTAGGGAGAGGCTACACCTTC. It is translated as CASSTRTALGRGYTF.

The rearrangement links TRBV7-2 to TRBJ2-3; 10 positions match TRBD2. Germline V gene data show CDR1 as SGHTA and CDR2 as FQGNSA. With V trimmed by 2 bases and J by 5 bases, 10 bases remained unmatched. This CDR3 is 17 amino acids long. CDR3 loop: CASSLSSSGGAGDTQYF. The CDR3 DNA is TGTGCCAGCAGCTTAAGTTCAAGCGGGGGGGCTGGAGATACGCAGTATTTT.

The table lists this clone with a count of one. The chain recombines TRBV9 with TRBJ1-4, with 11 bases matching TRBD1. The junction had 9 bases not matched to a gene; V was cut back by 3 bases and J by 8 bases. CDR3 length equals 16 residues. Germline CDR1 SGDLS, CDR2 YYNGEE. CDR3 nucleotide sequence: TGTGCCAGCAGCGCCCGGACAGGGGGCGAGGGAGAAAAACTGTTTTTT. Protein sequence: CASSARTGGEGEKLFF.

The gene calls are TRBV29-1 and TRBJ1-1; possibly TRBD1 for D (5 bases). V was trimmed by 7 bases and J by 1 base, leaving 13 bases between them. The CDR3 runs to 13 residues. Germline-derived CDR1 and CDR2 are SQVTM and ANQGSEA. DNA of the CDR3: TGCAGCGCTACTCACACAGGGAACACTGAAGCTTTCTTT. Protein product: CSATHTGNTEAFF.

In nucleotides, the CDR3 is TGTGCCAGCAGCGTCAGGGTTAACACTGAAGCTTTCTTT. Translation gives CASSVRVNTEAFF. This sequence joins TRBV7-2 and TRBJ1-1, with a possible D match to TRBD1 (5 bases). Germline CDR1 and CDR2: SGHTA and FQGNSA. Trimming took off 5 bases at V and 2 bases at J, with 9 bases between the two ends. This CDR3 has 13 residues.

The chain couples TRBV12-5 to TRBJ1-2; TRBD1 matches at 8 bases. CDR1 is LGHNT, CDR2 FRNRAP, per germline. This CDR3 has 13 amino acids. V gave up 4 bases and J gave up 8 bases; unmatched junction bases: 6. The CDR3 protein is CASGSGQGGGYTF. The CDR3, as DNA: TGTGCTAGTGGTTCTGGACAGGGCGGCGGCTACACCTTC.

V usage is TRBV7-2 and J usage is TRBJ2-1, with 9 bases aligning to TRBD2. Germline V gene lookup returns CDR1 SGHTA and CDR2 FQGNSA. The V gene end was trimmed by 4 bases and the J gene end by 0 bases; junction bases not matched to a gene: 7. The CDR3 has 17 amino acids. The CDR3 sequence: CASSSPRGGASYNEQFF. DNA of the CDR3: TGTGCCAGCAGCTCTCCGCGCGGGGGGGCCTCCTACAATGAGCAGTTCTTC.

This CDR3 reads CASSLGVNEQFF. In DNA, the CDR3 is TGTGCCAGCAGTTTAGGAGTCAATGAGCAGTTCTTC. The genes are TRBV28 and TRBJ2-1; D unclear. The V end was cut by 2 bases, the J end by 6 bases, with 5 bases between. This CDR3 has 12 amino acids. CDR1 is MDHEN and CDR2 is SYDVKM in the germline V gene.

V usage is TRBV7-9 and J usage is TRBJ2-3; 8 nucleotides align to TRBD1. Trimming cost V 4 bases and J 2 bases; bases outside gene matches: 2. The CDR3 covers 14 residues. Germline V gene data show CDR1 as SEHNR and CDR2 as FQNEAQ (reference sequence). This chain's CDR3 is CASSSDRDTDTQYF. The CDR3 DNA follows: TGTGCCAGCAGCTCGGACAGGGACACAGATACGCAGTATTTT.

The chain has TRBV7-2 and TRBJ2-5; TRBD1 matches at 8 bases. CDR1 and CDR2 from the germline V gene are SGHTA and FQGNSA. The J segment lost 4 bases and the V segment lost 5 bases, leaving 18 bases of the junction unmatched. The CDR3 contains 18 residues. CDR3 loop: CASSLRGDRTRRLETQYF. DNA for the CDR3: TGTGCCAGCAGCCTCCGTGGGGACAGGACCCGACGTCTAGAGACCCAGTACTTC.